This T cell receptor (beta chain) was identified in a study of T cell changes during pregnancy in multiple sclerosis. The protocol was immunoSEQ multiplex PCR, while the TCRdb copy is restricted to in-frame clones and leaves out a portion. Of 50,000 or so clones in the sample, over 80% were seen once. V dropped 2 bases and J dropped 5; count of bases not matched to a gene: 3. The CDR3 sequence is 14 residues long. The V gene's germline CDR1 is SGHNT and CDR2 YYREEE (reference sequence). The receptor's source is a female donor with multiple sclerosis, enrolled in a pregnancy study. Specimen: CD4+ T cells from peripheral blood mononuclear cells, collected after pregnancy. The J gene is TRBJ1-4, the V gene TRBV5-4, with TRBD1 identical over 7 bases. The CDR3 loop is CASSFNRGNEKLFF. In DNA form, the CDR3 reads TGTGCCAGCAGCTTTAACAGGGGCAATGAAAAACTGTTTTTT.